This T cell receptor (beta chain) was captured by sequencing in a study of shared T cell receptors in the human thymus. Profiled with immunoSEQ multiplex PCR; TCRdb holds only in-frame clones, not every one. Seen here are some 700,000 clones, 80% to 90% observed once, and the top ten hold around 0.0099%. Germline-derived CDR1 and CDR2 are MNHEY and SVGAGI. The CDR3 has 15 residues. V lost 2 bases to trimming and J lost 2 bases; unmatched junction nucleotides: 2. These data also featured in a second study, about human thymus T cells. That investigation notes: Donors consisted of healthy Finnish infants (having corrective surgery for congenital heart defects). Resections were taken during corrective heart surgery, and the thymus tissue came from these. Among thymic and blood repertoires, usage of V and J genes appeared biased. As related research reported, thymic repertoires overlapped highly among unrelated individuals.

The sample consisted of thymocytes. The chain carries TRBV6-5 and TRBJ2-7; 11 bases align to TRBD1. This receptor was obtained from a girl under three years old with a congenital heart defect. CDR3 coding DNA: TGTGCCAGCAGTTACGCGGGACAGGGGGCCTACGAGCAGTACTTC. Protein product: CASSYAGQGAYEQYF.